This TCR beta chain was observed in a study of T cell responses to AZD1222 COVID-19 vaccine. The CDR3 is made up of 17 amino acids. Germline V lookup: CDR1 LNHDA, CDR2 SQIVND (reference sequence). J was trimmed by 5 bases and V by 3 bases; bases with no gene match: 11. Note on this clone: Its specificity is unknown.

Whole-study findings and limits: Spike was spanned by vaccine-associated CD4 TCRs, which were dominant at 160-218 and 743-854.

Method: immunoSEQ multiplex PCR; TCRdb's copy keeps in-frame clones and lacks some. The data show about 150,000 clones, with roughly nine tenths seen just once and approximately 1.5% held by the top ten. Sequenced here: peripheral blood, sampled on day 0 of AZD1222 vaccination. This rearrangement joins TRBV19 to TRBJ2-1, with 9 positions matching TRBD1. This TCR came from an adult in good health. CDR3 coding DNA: TGTGCCAGTAGTATCGAGAGGCCGGGACAGGGAAACAATGAGCAGTTCTTC. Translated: CASSIERPGQGNNEQFF.